A single sample is the source of the 9 T cell receptor beta chains below, sequenced in a study of T cells after yellow fever vaccination (dated by TCRdb to about 2019). The treatment or condition tag for this specimen amounts to: live attenuated yellow fever vaccine strain. Library preparation used 5' RACE. The instrument was an Illumina NovaSeq 6000. TCRdb itself trimmed the public reads at Q25 with fastp, ran MiXCR and retained productive beta chains. Duplicate CDR3 protein sequences are folded into a single record with the most common DNA and genes. This sample has a few hundred thousand distinct CDR3 sequences in its table, and approximately 4% of those were observed once. Approximately 24% of the sample is in the top ten clones. Sequenced material: PBMCs, taken 5 days after the yellow fever booster vaccination. Receptor source: a man in his late teens or twenties who received the YFV17D yellow fever vaccine.

This clonotype showed up many times. This chain uses TRBV4-1 with TRBJ2-5, with D perhaps TRBD1 or TRBD2 (5 bases each). The CDR3 contains 14 residues. CDR1 and CDR2 from the germline V gene are MGHRA and YSYEKL. Trimming left V 2 bases short and J 7 bases short, with 14 bases between. The CDR3 is CASSQRTLGGTQYF. The CDR3 DNA is TGCGCCAGCAGCCAACGGACCCTTGGGGGGACCCAGTACTTC.

This rearrangement joins TRBV29-1 to TRBJ1-5, with D hard to call. V gave up 4 bases and J gave up 0 bases, with 7 bases separating them. This CDR3 is 13 amino acids long. From germline, CDR1 is SQVTM and CDR2 ANQGSEA. In DNA, the CDR3 is TGCAGCGTTGGGAAGGATAGCAATCAGCCCCAGCATTTT. Protein product: CSVGKDSNQPQHF.

This clonotype was observed a few times. V and J are TRBV5-1 and TRBJ1-2; possible D gene TRBD1, 5 bases. The CDR3 runs 16 residues. Germline assignment: CDR1 SGHRS and CDR2 YFSETQ. Between the trimmed V and J ends, which lost 2 bases and 7 bases, there was a span of 21 bases. The CDR3 reads CASSLSPGRRVGGYTF. CDR3 sequence (DNA): TGCGCCAGCAGCTTATCCCCGGGACGCCGGGTCGGTGGCTACACCTTC.

This clonotype has a count of ten or more. The chain employs TRBV3-2 and TRBJ1-5. TRBV3-2 is reported as a pseudogene. CDR3 length: 17 residues. CDR3 DNA sequence: TGTGCCAGCAGCCAAGATTTTAGCAGGTTTAGCAATCAGCCCCAGCATTTT. Its translation: CASSQDFSRFSNQPQHF.

Regarding this clonotype: Just one base apart from a much larger clone, this may be a read error. The V call is TRBV7-2, the J call TRBJ2-3; D perhaps matches TRBD2 (7 bases). The length of the CDR3 is 15 residues. Per germline, CDR1 SGHTA and CDR2 FQGNSA. Trimming shortened V by 0 bases and J by 4 bases, and 11 bases separated the two germline ends. The CDR3 spells CASSLAGGPADTQYF. The CDR3 DNA sequence: TGTGCCAGCAGCTTAGCGGGGGGGCCCGCAGATACGCAGTATTTT.

The sample holds a few counts of this clonotype. This chain joins TRBV6-5 and TRBJ1-2; D is possibly TRBD1 (6 bases). The CDR3 consists of 14 residues. The germline V gene has CDR1 MNHEY and CDR2 SVGAGI. The V gene lost 2 bases and the J gene lost 5 bases, with 12 bases spanning the gap. CDR3 sequence (DNA): TGTGCCAGCAGTTACAATCGGGGGGCGTATGGCTACACCTTC. Translated: CASSYNRGAYGYTF.

This clonotype occurred a few times. This chain uses TRBV6-5 with TRBJ2-2; TRBD1 agrees at 10 bases. CDR3 length: 14 residues. Germline lookup yields CDR1 MNHEY and CDR2 SVGAGI. With V trimmed by 10 bases and J by 2 bases, 4 bases remained unmatched. As DNA, the CDR3 is TGTGCCACCGGGACAGGGGCCAACACCGGGGAGCTGTTTTTT. Translation: CATGTGANTGELFF.

This clonotype was recorded at least ten times. The chain recombines TRBV7-9 with TRBJ2-1, with TRBD2 matching 10 bases. The junction had 7 bases not matched to a gene; V was cut back by 5 bases and J by 3 bases. Germline CDR1 and CDR2: SEHNR and FQNEAQ (reference sequence). The CDR3 is made up of 16 amino acids. CDR3 in DNA: TGTGCCAGCAGCACTAGAGGACTAGCGGTCTACAATGAGCAGTTCTTC. This translates into CASSTRGLAVYNEQFF.

This clonotype has only a few counts. This CDR3 reads CASNQRDTGELFF. CDR3 sequence (DNA): TGTGCCAGCAATCAACGGGACACCGGGGAGCTGTTTTTT. The rearrangement links TRBV6-6 to TRBJ2-2, with D unclear. Germline values: CDR1 MNHNY, CDR2 SVGAGI (reference sequence). The V end lost 7 bases, the J end lost 3 bases, and 9 bases lay between the germline ends. The CDR3 extends over 13 amino acids.